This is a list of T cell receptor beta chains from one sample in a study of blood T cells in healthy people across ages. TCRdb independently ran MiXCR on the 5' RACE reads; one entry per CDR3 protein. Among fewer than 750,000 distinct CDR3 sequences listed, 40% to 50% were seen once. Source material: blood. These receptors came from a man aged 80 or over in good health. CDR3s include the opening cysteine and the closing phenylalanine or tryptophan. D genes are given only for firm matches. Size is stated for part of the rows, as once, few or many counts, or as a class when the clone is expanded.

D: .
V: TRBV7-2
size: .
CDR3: CASSSIPGNEQFF

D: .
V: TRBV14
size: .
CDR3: CASSPSARRQYF

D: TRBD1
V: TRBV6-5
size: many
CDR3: CASRTRGQGGEQYF

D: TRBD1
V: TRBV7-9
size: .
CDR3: CASSLQGATTEAFF

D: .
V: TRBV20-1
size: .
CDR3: CSARATAQGSQETQYF

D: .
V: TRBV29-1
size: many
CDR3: CSARSAMNTEAFF

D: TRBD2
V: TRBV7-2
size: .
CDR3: CASSQTLAGGYNEQYF

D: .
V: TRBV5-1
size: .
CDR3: CASSSGVDGYTF

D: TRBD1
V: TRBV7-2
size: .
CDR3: CASSPRRTGGREDTQYF

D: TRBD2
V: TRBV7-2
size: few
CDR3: CASSLGDYSSYNEQFF

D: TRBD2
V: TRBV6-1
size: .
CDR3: CASSEARGNSYEQYF

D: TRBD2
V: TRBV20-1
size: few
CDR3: CSAGGAWNTFLYEQYF

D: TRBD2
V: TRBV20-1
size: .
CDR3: CSARPGTSRDTQYF

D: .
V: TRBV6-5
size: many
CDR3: CASSSPPNEQFF

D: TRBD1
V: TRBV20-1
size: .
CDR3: CSATQLTTGMSGGYTF

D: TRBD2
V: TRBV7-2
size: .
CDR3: CASSLVSHGRGGGYEQFF

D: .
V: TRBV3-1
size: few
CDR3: CASSLGQWTEAFF

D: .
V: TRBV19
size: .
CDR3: CASSDRDGASYF

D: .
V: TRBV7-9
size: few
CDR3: CATEAGADTQYF

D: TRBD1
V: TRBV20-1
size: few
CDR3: CSAPGGQGASYEQYF

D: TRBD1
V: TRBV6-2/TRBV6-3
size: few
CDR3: CASRWDRMYNEQFF

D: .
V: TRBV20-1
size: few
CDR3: CSANSGASNSPLHF

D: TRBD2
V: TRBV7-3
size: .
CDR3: CASSSTPSGSYGEQFF

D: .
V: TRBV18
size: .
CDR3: CASSLDRRPSGANVLTF

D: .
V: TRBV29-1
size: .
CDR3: CSVGVQVNTEAFF

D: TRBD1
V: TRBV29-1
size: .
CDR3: CSVVEGQGPGKQFF

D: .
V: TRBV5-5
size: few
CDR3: CASSLEGSDTQYF

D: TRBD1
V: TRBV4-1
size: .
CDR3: CASSVSGQGDTDTQYF

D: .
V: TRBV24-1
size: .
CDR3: CATSDHGQNQPQHF

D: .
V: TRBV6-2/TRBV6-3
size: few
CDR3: CASSSNRGGSYEQYF